These 26 T cell receptor beta chains share one sample of origin, sequenced in a study of regulatory T cells in long-lasting Graves disease. As to time point: persistent/refractory GD, antithyroid drugs over 5 years with positive TRAb. PBMC-extracted RNA yielded the TCR library. Arm-PCR of CDR3 regions and iRepertoire HTBI primers were used to build TCR beta libraries. TCRdb reprocessed the multiplex PCR reads with MiXCR, giving one entry per CDR3 protein. The data hold roughly 450,000 distinct CDR3 sequences, with 20% observed a single time. Specimen: peripheral blood mononuclear cells (PBMCs), collected when the disease was refractory, from a patient treated with antithyroid drugs. These receptors came from a female donor with Graves disease.

This rearrangement joins TRBV5-1 to TRBJ2-2; 10 bases are a match to TRBD2. The V segment lost 4 bases and the J segment 1 base; nucleotides outside the gene matches: 4. The length of the CDR3 is 16 residues. The germline V gene encodes CDR1 SGHRS and CDR2 YFSETQ. The CDR3 bases are TGCGCCAGCAGCCTGAGGACTAGCGGGAACACCGGGGAGCTGTTTTTT. Encoded protein: CASSLRTSGNTGELFF.

To note about this clonotype: Since a much larger clone is just one base distant, this may be a read error. The rearrangement links TRBV15 to TRBJ1-1; 8 nucleotides line up with TRBD1. The trim removed 6 bases at V and 2 bases at J, leaving 5 bases unmatched. Germline V CDR1 and CDR2: LNHNV, YYDKDF (reference sequence). The length of the CDR3 is 14 residues. The CDR3 sequence is CATRTGTGNTEAFF. The CDR3 DNA sequence: TGTGCCACCAGGACAGGGACAGGAAACACTGAAGCTTTCTTT.

The chain recombines TRBV6-5 with TRBJ2-4; D gene ambiguous. Germline V gives CDR1 MNHEY, CDR2 SVGAGI. V was clipped by 0 bases and J by 0 bases, with 9 bases between them. The CDR3 is 16 residues long. The CDR3 loop is CASSYSAGLAKNIQYF. The CDR3 nucleotides read TGTGCCAGCAGTTACTCGGCAGGTCTAGCCAAAAACATTCAGTACTTC.

This clonotype has a handful of counts. A much larger clone differs by one base, so this may be a read error. The conserved closing phenylalanine or tryptophan is absent in this CDR3, likely reflecting a read error. The CDR3 is CAISDPRGNNYGYTV. Written as DNA, the CDR3 is TGTGCCATCAGTGACCCCCGCGGAAATAACTATGGCTACACCGTC. The gene calls are TRBV10-3 and TRBJ1-2, with D unclear. V was pared by 3 bases and J by 1 base, with 12 bases between. Germline V lookup: CDR1 ENHRY, CDR2 SYGVKD. The CDR3 loop spans 15 amino acids.

This clonotype was seen at least ten times. This sequence joins TRBV28 and TRBJ1-2; 7 bases are shared with TRBD1. Germline V gives CDR1 MDHEN, CDR2 SYDVKM. The CDR3 loop spans 15 amino acids. The V segment lost 4 bases and the J segment 0 bases; nucleotides outside the gene matches: 5. Here the CDR3 DNA reads TGTGCCAGCAGTTCTCAGGGGGACCCTAACTATGGCTACACCTTC. Encoded protein: CASSSQGDPNYGYTF.

V gene TRBV29-1 combines with J gene TRBJ2-7; D is unresolved. V shed 4 bases and J shed 0 bases, with 10 bases lying between them. CDR3 length equals 13 residues. CDR1 SQVTM and CDR2 ANQGSEA come from the germline V gene. This chain's CDR3 is CSVGPRSSYEQYF. In DNA, the CDR3 is TGCAGCGTTGGACCAAGGAGCTCCTACGAGCAGTACTTC.

This clonotype came up a few times. The gene calls are TRBV27 and TRBJ1-5; TRBD1 matches at 10 bases. Germline V gene sequence: CDR1 MNHEY, CDR2 SMNVEV (reference sequence). Germline trimming cut 0 bases from V and 3 bases from J; bases unmatched to any gene: 5. This CDR3 contains 17 residues. CDR3 nucleotides: TGTGCCAGCAGTTTATCCCTGACAGGGGGCTACAATCAGCCCCAGCATTTT. This gives the protein CASSLSLTGGYNQPQHF.

The V call is TRBV7-3, the J call TRBJ2-4; no firm D call. The germline gives CDR1 SGHTA, CDR2 FQGTGA. The CDR3 is 13 residues long. V was shortened by 4 bases and J by 13 bases, with 17 bases between the two germline ends. The CDR3, as DNA: TGTGCCAGCAGCTCGACTGGAGTCGAGGAGCAGTACTTC. This encodes CASSSTGVEEQYF.

This clonotype was detected ten times or more. The DNA of the CDR3 is TGCAGCGTTGATAAGGGTGGGCCCCAGCATTTT. It encodes CSVDKGGPQHF. J is TRBJ1-5 and V is TRBV29-1; D is undetermined. The V end lost 3 bases, the J end lost 9 bases, and 9 bases lay between the germline ends. Per germline, CDR1 SQVTM and CDR2 ANQGSEA. The length of the CDR3 is 11 residues.

The rearrangement links TRBV2 to TRBJ2-3; 10 bases agree with TRBD1. The trim removed 7 bases at V and 2 bases at J, leaving 9 bases unmatched. Germline V gives CDR1 SNHLY, CDR2 FYNNEI. The CDR3 sequence is 16 residues long. The chain's CDR3 is CASKSQTGGYTDTQYF. The CDR3 DNA follows: TGTGCCAGCAAATCTCAGACAGGGGGCTACACAGATACGCAGTATTTT. The variable domain in full, completed from reference TRBV2 and TRBJ2-3, reads EPEVTQTPSHQVTQMGQEVILRCVPISNHLYFYWYRQILGQKVEFLVSFYNNEISEKSEIFDDQFSVERPDGSNFTLKIRSTKLEDSAMYFCASKSQTGGYTDTQYFGPGTRLTVL.

Notes on this clonotype: A clone one base away is much larger, so this may be a read error. The V call is TRBV6-9, the J call TRBJ2-7, with 7 bases aligning to TRBD2. Germline trimming cut 3 bases from V and 6 bases from J; bases unmatched to any gene: 8. CDR1 MNHGY and CDR2 SVAAGI come from the germline V gene. The CDR3 length is 14 residues. This chain's CDR3 is CASSYIGTNFEQYF. In DNA, the CDR3 is TGTGCCAGCAGTTACATCGGGACTAATTTCGAGCAGTACTTC.

This clonotype was detected only a few times. The chain has TRBV7-9 and TRBJ2-7; 15 bases are shared with TRBD2. Germline trimming cut 5 bases from V and 5 bases from J; bases unmatched to any gene: 4. The germline gives CDR1 SEHNR, CDR2 FQNEAQ (reference sequence). The CDR3 extends over 15 amino acids. CDR3 sequence: CASSKGLAGGNEQYF. CDR3 DNA: TGTGCCAGCAGCAAGGGACTAGCGGGAGGTAACGAGCAGTACTTC.

This clonotype showed up many times. V is TRBV6-5 and J is TRBJ2-7, with 13 bases that match TRBD2. With V trimmed by 2 bases and J by 3 bases, 1 base remained unmatched. Per germline, CDR1 MNHEY and CDR2 SVGAGI. CDR3 size: 15 residues. The CDR3 coding sequence is TGTGCCAGCAGTTACGGGACTAGCGGGAACTACGAGCAGTACTTC. This encodes CASSYGTSGNYEQYF.

This clonotype has a count of ten or more. The chain employs TRBV20-1 and TRBJ2-4; 9 bases map to TRBD1. J lost 1 base, V lost 0 bases, and 1 base had no gene match. The CDR3 runs 15 residues. The V gene's germline CDR1 is DFQATT and CDR2 SNEGSKA (reference sequence). The CDR3 loop is CSAREDRGAKNIQYF. Here the CDR3 DNA reads TGCAGTGCTAGAGAGGACAGGGGCGCCAAAAACATTCAGTACTTC.

This chain joins TRBV20-1 and TRBJ2-7; D is undetermined. The CDR3 spans 15 residues. Germline-derived CDR1 and CDR2 are DFQATT and SNEGSKA (reference sequence). V was clipped by 1 base and J by 3 bases, with 16 bases between them. CDR3 bases: TGCAGTGCTAGAGGCCGGGCAGGAGCATTCTACGAGCAGTACTTC. This translates into CSARGRAGAFYEQYF.

J is TRBJ2-5 and V is TRBV20-1; 11 nucleotides align to TRBD2. Germline values: CDR1 DFQATT, CDR2 SNEGSKA (reference sequence). The CDR3 totals 14 residues. The V segment lost 0 bases and the J segment 9 bases; nucleotides outside the gene matches: 6. The CDR3 DNA reads as TGCAGTGCTAGAGATAGGGTAGCGGGGGGGCCCCAGTACTTC. Translating it yields CSARDRVAGGPQYF.

This sequence joins TRBV28 and TRBJ2-1, with D possibly called TRBD1 or TRBD2 (5 bases each). This CDR3 contains 17 residues. The V gene lost 7 bases and the J gene lost 0 bases, with 19 bases spanning the gap. Germline lookup yields CDR1 MDHEN and CDR2 SYDVKM. CDR3 DNA: TGTGCCAGCAAAGGGGCACTAAGCGGCAGCTCCTACAATGAGCAGTTCTTC. It specifies CASKGALSGSSYNEQFF.

This clonotype has just a few counts. V and J are TRBV10-3 and TRBJ2-2; D gene uncertain. This CDR3 region has 13 residues. V shed 2 bases and J shed 7 bases, with 8 bases lying between them. CDR1 is ENHRY and CDR2 is SYGVKD in the germline V gene. The CDR3: CAISESFGGELFF. The CDR3 coding sequence is TGTGCCATCAGTGAGAGTTTTGGCGGGGAGCTGTTTTTT.

This clonotype was seen at least ten times. The chain recombines TRBV7-9 with TRBJ2-7; no clear D. Per the germline V gene, CDR1 is SEHNR and CDR2 is FQNEAQ (reference sequence). V was shortened by 1 base and J by 5 bases, with 12 bases between the two germline ends. The CDR3 is 14 residues long. The CDR3 coding sequence is TGTGCCAGCAGCTTAGGCCGCCGGACCCACGAGCAGTACTTC. Residues: CASSLGRRTHEQYF.

The chain uses TRBV20-1 and TRBJ2-7; unclear D gene. Germline V gene data show CDR1 as DFQATT and CDR2 as SNEGSKA (reference sequence). V lost 1 base and J lost 3, with 7 bases in between. The CDR3 length is 12 residues. The CDR3 sequence: CSARGQDYEQYF. The CDR3, as DNA: TGCAGTGCTAGAGGCCAAGACTACGAGCAGTACTTC.

This clonotype was counted many times. CDR3 protein: CASSSGGKNIQYF. The CDR3 DNA reads TGTGCCAGCAGTTCCGGCGGGAAGAACATTCAGTACTTC. V gene TRBV27 combines with J gene TRBJ2-4, with D maybe TRBD2 (6 bases). Germline-derived CDR1 and CDR2 are MNHEY and SMNVEV (reference sequence). Trimming removed 4 bases from V and 7 bases from J, with 11 bases in between. This CDR3 has 13 residues.

A word on this clonotype: One base away lies a much larger clone, so this may be a sequencing read error. The V gene is TRBV7-9, the J gene TRBJ2-7; D is possibly TRBD1 (5 bases). The CDR3 covers 15 residues. Germline V gene lookup returns CDR1 SEHNR and CDR2 FQNEAQ (reference sequence). CDR3 DNA: TGTGCCAGCAGCCCATCGACAGAGAGCTCCTACGGGCAGTACTTC. It specifies CASSPSTESSYGQYF. The full variable domain, rest sourced from reference TRBV7-9 and TRBJ2-7, is DTGVSQNPRHKITKRGQNVTFRCDPISEHNRLYWYRQTLGQGPEFLTYFQNEAQLEKSRLLSDRFSAERPKGSFSTLEIQRTEQGDSAMYLCASSPSTESSYGQYFGPGTRLTVT.

This clonotype occurred many times. The V call is TRBV19, the J call TRBJ1-3; D call uncertain. This CDR3 region has 14 residues. The V gene's germline CDR1 is LNHDA and CDR2 SQIVND (reference sequence). Trimming left V 7 bases short and J 2 bases short, with 12 bases between. CDR3 residues: CASNSGGPGNTIYF. CDR3 nucleotide sequence: TGTGCCAGTAACTCCGGTGGTCCTGGAAACACCATATATTTT.

This clonotype was counted at least ten times. V usage is TRBV5-1 and J usage is TRBJ1-1, with D unresolved. The germline V and J ends were trimmed by 4 bases and 0 bases, with 13 bases remaining between them. Germline V gene sequence: CDR1 SGHRS, CDR2 YFSETQ. The CDR3 extends over 15 amino acids. The CDR3 is CASSLVGQMNTEAFF. The CDR3 nucleotides read TGCGCCAGCAGCCTGGTAGGGCAGATGAACACTGAAGCTTTCTTT.

This rearrangement joins TRBV14 to TRBJ1-1, with a tentative D call TRBD1 (5 bases). This CDR3 has 16 amino acids. Trimming pared 4 bases from V and 1 base from J, leaving 16 bases between. Germline CDR1 SGHDN, CDR2 FVKESK. The CDR3 bases are TGTGCCAGCAGCCCTACCGCAGGGATAGAGAACACTGAAGCTTTCTTT. Translated: CASSPTAGIENTEAFF.

In its sample, this clonotype was seen a few times. V gene TRBV6-4 combines with J gene TRBJ2-5; D perhaps matches TRBD2 (6 bases). The V gene lost 3 bases and the J gene lost 5 bases, with 10 bases spanning the gap. Germline V lookup: CDR1 MRHNA, CDR2 SNTAGT. The CDR3 spans 13 residues. CDR3 in amino acids: CASSEAGWETQYF. In DNA form, the CDR3 reads TGTGCCAGCAGTGAGGCGGGATGGGAGACCCAGTACTTC.